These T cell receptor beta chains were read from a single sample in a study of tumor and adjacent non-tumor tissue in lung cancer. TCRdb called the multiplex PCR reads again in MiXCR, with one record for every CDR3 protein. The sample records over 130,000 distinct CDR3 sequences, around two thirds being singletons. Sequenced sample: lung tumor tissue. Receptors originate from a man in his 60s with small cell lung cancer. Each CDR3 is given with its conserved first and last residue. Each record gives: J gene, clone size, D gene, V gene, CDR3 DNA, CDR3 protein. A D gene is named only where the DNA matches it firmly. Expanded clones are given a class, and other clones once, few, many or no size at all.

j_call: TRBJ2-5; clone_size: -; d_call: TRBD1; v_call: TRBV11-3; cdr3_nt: TGTGCCAGCTGCGCTGACAGGGGGTCCCAAGAGACTCAGTGCTTC; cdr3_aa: CASCADRGSQETQCF
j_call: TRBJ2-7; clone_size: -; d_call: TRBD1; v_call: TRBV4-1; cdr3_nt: TGTGCCAGCAGCCGCTGCCCCCGGACAGGAATCTCCTACGAGCAGTACTTC; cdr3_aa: CASSRCPRTGISYEQYF
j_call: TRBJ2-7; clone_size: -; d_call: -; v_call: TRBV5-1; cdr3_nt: TGCGCCAGCAGCTTGGAGGTGGGAAGGGAGCAGTACTTC; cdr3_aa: CASSLEVGREQYF
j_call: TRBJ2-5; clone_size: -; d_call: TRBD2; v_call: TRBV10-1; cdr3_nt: TGCGCCAGCAGTAGCGGGGGCACCCAAGAGACCCAGTACTTC; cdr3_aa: CASSSGGTQETQYF
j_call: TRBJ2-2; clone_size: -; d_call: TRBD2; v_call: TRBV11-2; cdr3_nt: TGTGCCAGCAGCTTAGAACTAGCGGGAGAAACCGGGGAGCTGTTTTTT; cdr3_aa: CASSLELAGETGELFF
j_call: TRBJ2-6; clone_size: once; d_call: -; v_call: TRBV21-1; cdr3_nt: TGTGCCAGCAGCAAAGTCCCTCCGGACAGAGCCCAACCCCCCTTTGGGGCCAACGTCCTGACTTTC; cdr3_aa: CASSKVPPDRAQPPFGANVLTF
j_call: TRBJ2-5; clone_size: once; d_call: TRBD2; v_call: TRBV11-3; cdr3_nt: TGTGCCAGCAGAGCGGACGGGGGGTCCCAAGAGACCCAGTACTTC; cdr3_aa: CASRADGGSQETQYF
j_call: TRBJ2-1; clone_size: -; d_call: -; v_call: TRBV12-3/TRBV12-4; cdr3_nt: TGTACCAGCAGTGATAGTTACTCCTACAATGAGCAGTTCTTC; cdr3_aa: CTSSDSYSYNEQFF
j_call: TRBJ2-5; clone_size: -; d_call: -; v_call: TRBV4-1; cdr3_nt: TGCGCCAGCGCTACCGCTGGGTCCCTCGGTATAGAGACCCAGTACTTC; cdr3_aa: CASATAGSLGIETQYF
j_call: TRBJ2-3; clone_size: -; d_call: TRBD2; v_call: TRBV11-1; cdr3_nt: TGTGCCAGTAGCTTAACTAGCGATAGCACAGATACGCGGTATTTT; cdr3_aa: CASSLTSDSTDTRYF
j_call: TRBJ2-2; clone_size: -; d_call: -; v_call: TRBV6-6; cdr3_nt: TGTGCCAGCCGGGGGAGTAACGCCGGGGAGCTGTTTTTT; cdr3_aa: CASRGSNAGELFF
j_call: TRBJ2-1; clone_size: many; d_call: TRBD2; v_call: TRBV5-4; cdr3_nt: TGTGCCAGCAGCCTCAGCGGGAGAGGGACCTACAATGAGCAGTTCTTC; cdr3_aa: CASSLSGRGTYNEQFF
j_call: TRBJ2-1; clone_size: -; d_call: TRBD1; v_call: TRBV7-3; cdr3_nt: TGTGCCAGCAGCTCGACAGGGGGCTCCTACAATGAGCAGTTCTTC; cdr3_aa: CASSSTGGSYNEQFF
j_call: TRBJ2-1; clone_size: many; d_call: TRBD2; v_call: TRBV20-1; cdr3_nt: TGCAGTGCTAGAGAGAGGGGACTATCATACAATGAGCAGTTCTTC; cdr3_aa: CSARERGLSYNEQFF
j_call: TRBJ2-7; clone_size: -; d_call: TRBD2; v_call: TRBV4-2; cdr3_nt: TGTGCCAGCAGCCAAGATGGATCTAGCGGAACCTACGAGCAGTATTTC; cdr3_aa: CASSQDGSSGTYEQYF
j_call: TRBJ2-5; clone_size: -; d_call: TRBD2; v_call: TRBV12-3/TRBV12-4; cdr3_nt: TGTGCCAGCAGTTCAGTAGCGGGAGGGGTAGAGACCCAGTACTTC; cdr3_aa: CASSSVAGGVETQYF
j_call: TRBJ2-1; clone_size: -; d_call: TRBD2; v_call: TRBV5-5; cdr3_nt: TGTACCAGCAGCTTTGCTGGGACTAGCGGGAGGGAGCAGTTCTTC; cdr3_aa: CTSSFAGTSGREQFF
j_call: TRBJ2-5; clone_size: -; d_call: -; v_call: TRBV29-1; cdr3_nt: TGCAGCGAGGGACAAGGGTCGGAGACCCAGTACTTC; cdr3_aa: CSEGQGSETQYF
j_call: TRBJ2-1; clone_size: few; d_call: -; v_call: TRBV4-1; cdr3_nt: TGCGCCAGCAGCCATCAGACCAGGTCGACGGTCTTC; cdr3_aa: CASSHQTRSTVF
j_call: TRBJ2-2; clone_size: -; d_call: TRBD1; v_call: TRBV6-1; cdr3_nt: TGTGCCAGTACTTTGGACAGGTCGAACAACGGGGAGCTGTTTTTT; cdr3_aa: CASTLDRSNNGELFF
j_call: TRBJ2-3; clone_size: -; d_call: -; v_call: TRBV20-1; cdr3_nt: TGCAGTGCTAGAGATACTATAGGGAGATTACACAAAGCAGATACGCAGTATTTT; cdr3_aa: CSARDTIGRLHKADTQYF
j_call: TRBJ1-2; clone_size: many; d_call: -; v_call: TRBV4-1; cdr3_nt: TGCGCCAGCAGCCAAGAAACGGGAGGCTACACCTTC; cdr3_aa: CASSQETGGYTF
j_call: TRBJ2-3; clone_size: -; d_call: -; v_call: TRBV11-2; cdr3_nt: TGTGCCAACATCCCGCTGGACGGGCGCACAGATACGCAGTATTTT; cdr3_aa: CANIPLDGRTDTQYF
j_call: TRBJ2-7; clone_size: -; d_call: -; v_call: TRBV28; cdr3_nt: TGTGCCAGCCGGACCGACAGGAGCCCCTACGAGCAGTACTTC; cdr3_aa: CASRTDRSPYEQYF
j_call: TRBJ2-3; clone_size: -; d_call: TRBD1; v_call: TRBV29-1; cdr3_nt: TGCAGCGTTGAAAGGGACAGGGCTACATATACGCAGTATTTT; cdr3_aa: CSVERDRATYTQYF
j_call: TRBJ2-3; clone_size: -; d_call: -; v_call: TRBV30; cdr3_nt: TGTGCCTGGAGTGTAGAAGGGGGCACAGATACGCAGTATTTT; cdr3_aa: CAWSVEGGTDTQYF
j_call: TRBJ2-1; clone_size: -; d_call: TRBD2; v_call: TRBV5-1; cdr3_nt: TGCGCCAGCAACTTGGTAGGACTAGCCCTCGGGGAGCAGTTCTTC; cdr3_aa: CASNLVGLALGEQFF
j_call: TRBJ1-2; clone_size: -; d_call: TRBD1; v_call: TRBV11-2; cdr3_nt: TGTGCCAGCACCCGAGGACAGGGAAGTAGCTACACCTTC; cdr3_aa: CASTRGQGSSYTF
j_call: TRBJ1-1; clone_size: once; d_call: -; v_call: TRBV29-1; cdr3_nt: TGCATCATCTCCTCAGGAACAGCCGAGCCAGCTATCTTT; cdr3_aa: CIISSGTAEPAIF
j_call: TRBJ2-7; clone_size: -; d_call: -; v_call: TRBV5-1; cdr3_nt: TGCGCCAGCAACTTGGCCTACGAACAGTACTTC; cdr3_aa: CASNLAYEQYF
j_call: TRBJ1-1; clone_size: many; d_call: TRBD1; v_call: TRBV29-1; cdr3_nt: TGCAGCGCCGCCAGGGGGCTGAACACTGAAGCTTTCTTT; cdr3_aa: CSAARGLNTEAFF
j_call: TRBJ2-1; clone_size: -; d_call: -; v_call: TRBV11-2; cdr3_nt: TGTGCCAGCAGCTTAGAGGTCGGGTTTAACAGTGAGCAGTTCTTC; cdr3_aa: CASSLEVGFNSEQFF
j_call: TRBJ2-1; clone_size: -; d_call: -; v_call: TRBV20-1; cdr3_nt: TGCAGTGCTATATCAACCCTCTCCTACAATGAGCAGTTCTTC; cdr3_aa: CSAISTLSYNEQFF
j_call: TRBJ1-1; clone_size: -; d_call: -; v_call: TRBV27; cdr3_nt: TGTGCCAGCAGGGTCGGGTGGGTGAACACTGAAGCTTCCTTT; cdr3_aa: CASRVGWVNTEASF
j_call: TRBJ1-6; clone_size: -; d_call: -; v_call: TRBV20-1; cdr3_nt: TGCAATGCTAGAGAAGGGAGCAGACCGAATTCACCCCTCCACTTT; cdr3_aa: CNAREGSRPNSPLHF
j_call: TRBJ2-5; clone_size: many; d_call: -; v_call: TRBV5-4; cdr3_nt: TGTGCCAGCAGCTTGGGTCTGCAGGGAAGAGAGACCCAGTACTTC; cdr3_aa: CASSLGLQGRETQYF
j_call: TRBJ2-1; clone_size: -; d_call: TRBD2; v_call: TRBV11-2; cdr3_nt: TGTGCCAGCAGCTACAAAGGGAGGGAGGCTGAGCAGTTCTTC; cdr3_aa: CASSYKGREAEQFF
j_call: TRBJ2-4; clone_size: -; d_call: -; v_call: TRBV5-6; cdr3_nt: TGTGCCAGCAGCTTGATAGCCAAAAGCATTCAGTACTTC; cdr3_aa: CASSLIAKSIQYF
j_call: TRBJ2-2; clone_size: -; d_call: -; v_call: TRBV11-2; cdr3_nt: TGTGCCAGCAGTGGTAGCGGTAACACCGGGGAGCCGTTTTTT; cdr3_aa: CASSGSGNTGEPFF